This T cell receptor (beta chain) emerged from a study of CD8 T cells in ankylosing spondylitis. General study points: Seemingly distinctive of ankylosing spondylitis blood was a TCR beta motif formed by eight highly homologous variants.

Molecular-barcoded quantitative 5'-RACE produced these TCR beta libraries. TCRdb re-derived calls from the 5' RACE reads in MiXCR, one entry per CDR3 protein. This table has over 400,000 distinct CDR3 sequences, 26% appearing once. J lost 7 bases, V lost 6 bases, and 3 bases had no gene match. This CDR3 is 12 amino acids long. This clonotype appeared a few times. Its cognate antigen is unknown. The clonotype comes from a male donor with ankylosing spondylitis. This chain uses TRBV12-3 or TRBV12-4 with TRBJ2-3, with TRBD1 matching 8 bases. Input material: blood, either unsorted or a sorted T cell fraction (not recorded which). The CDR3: CASRPGGYTQYF. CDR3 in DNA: TGTGCCAGCAGACCAGGGGGCTATACGCAGTATTTT.